The 24 T cell receptor beta chains below all came from one sample that was sequenced in a study of blood T cell repertoires in COVID-19. Sequenced by immunoSEQ multiplex PCR; TCRdb stores in-frame clones only, minus some. The sample carries 250,000 to 350,000 clones, about nine tenths recorded once. Sequenced: peripheral blood. The source of these receptors is a woman aged 30 to 39 with COVID-19, enrolled during active disease.

The CDR3 loop is CASRSQGGEKLFF. The CDR3 DNA follows: TGTGCCAGCAGGTCGCAGGGAGGTGAAAAACTGTTTTTT. The V call is TRBV28, the J call TRBJ1-4, with D possibly TRBD1 on 5 matching bases. Deletions cut 6 bases from V and 7 bases from J, with 12 bases between. This CDR3 comprises 13 residues. Germline lookup yields CDR1 MDHEN and CDR2 SYDVKM.

The sample holds one count of this clone. J is TRBJ2-7 and V is TRBV15, with D possibly being TRBD1 (7 bases). The CDR3 is 13 residues long. With 0 bases removed from V and 10 bases from J, the gap between germline ends came to 13 bases. Germline assignment: CDR1 LNHNV and CDR2 YYDKDF (reference sequence). CDR3 sequence reads: CATSRDSRGAQYF. The CDR3 DNA is TGTGCCACCAGCAGAGATTCCAGGGGGGCTCAGTACTTC.

This clone has just one count. The gene calls are TRBV4-1 and TRBJ2-7; TRBD1 agrees at 9 bases. This CDR3 comprises 16 residues. Germline values: CDR1 MGHRA, CDR2 YSYEKL. Trimming cost V 4 bases and J 9 bases; bases outside gene matches: 16. The CDR3 reads CASSPHQDRGTIGQYF. The CDR3 nucleotides are TGCGCCAGCAGCCCGCACCAGGACAGGGGAACGATTGGGCAGTACTTC.

The chain uses TRBV11-2 and TRBJ2-5; the D gene is possibly TRBD1 (5 bases). Trimming took 1 base from V and 4 from J, leaving 10 bases between them. The CDR3 length is 14 residues. Looked up from germline, CDR1 is SGHAT and CDR2 is FQNNGV. This chain's CDR3 is CASSLAGWGETQYF. CDR3 DNA: TGTGCCAGCAGCTTAGCAGGGTGGGGAGAGACCCAGTACTTC. Filled out from reference TRBV11-2 and TRBJ2-5, the complete variable domain reads EAGVAQSPRYKIIEKRQSVAFWCNPISGHATLYWYQQILGQGPKLLIQFQNNGVVDDSQLPKDRFSAERLKGVDSTLKIQPAKLEDSAVYLCASSLAGWGETQYFGPGTRLLVL.

The V call is TRBV14, the J call TRBJ2-3, with 8 bases matching TRBD1. The ends lost 7 bases at V and 4 bases at J; junction bases unmatched: 4. The CDR3 spans 13 residues. CDR1 and CDR2 from the germline V gene are SGHDN and FVKESK. The CDR3 loop is CASKVQGADTQYF. CDR3 in DNA: TGTGCCAGCAAAGTACAGGGGGCAGATACGCAGTATTTT.

The chain links TRBV12-3 or TRBV12-4 to TRBJ1-1; unclear D gene. The V and J ends lost 2 bases and 6 bases respectively, with 4 bases between them. The CDR3 has 11 amino acids. For the CDR3, the DNA is TGTGCCAGCAGTTTATTCTCTGAAGCTTTCTTT. This encodes CASSLFSEAFF.

The chain joins TRBV6-1 to TRBJ2-7; D may be TRBD1 (5 bases). Trimming shortened V by 0 bases and J by 3 bases, and 9 bases separated the two germline ends. CDR3 length: 14 amino acids. The germline V gene encodes CDR1 MNHNS and CDR2 SASEGT. The CDR3 sequence: CASSEARQGYEQYF. DNA of the CDR3: TGTGCCAGCAGTGAAGCGCGGCAGGGCTACGAGCAGTACTTC.

CDR3 coding DNA: TGCGCCAGCAGTGAATCGTCCGGACACTCCTACGAGCAGTACTTC. Protein product: CASSESSGHSYEQYF. The chain combines TRBV10-1 with TRBJ2-7, with D perhaps matching TRBD1 (5 bases). Germline loops: CDR1 WNHNN, CDR2 SYGVQD (reference sequence). V was pared by 3 bases and J by 0 bases, with 12 bases between. The CDR3 extends over 15 amino acids.

J is TRBJ1-1 and V is TRBV30; D possibly corresponds to TRBD1 (5 bases). Trimming stripped 3 bases from V and 0 bases from J, with 11 bases between. Germline lookup yields CDR1 GTSNPN and CDR2 SVGIG (reference sequence). CDR3 length: 14 amino acids. In DNA form, the CDR3 reads TGTGCCTGGAGCTGGACGGACATGAACACTGAAGCTTTCTTT. This sequence encodes CAWSWTDMNTEAFF.

This clone was seen a single time. V gene TRBV4-3 combines with J gene TRBJ1-2; TRBD1 matches 7 bases. Germline CDR1 LGHNA, CDR2 YSLEER. The V segment lost 3 bases and the J segment 4 bases; nucleotides outside the gene matches: 2. The CDR3 has 13 amino acids. The CDR3 reads CASSHRQGYGYTF. As DNA, the CDR3 is TGCGCCAGCAGCCATAGACAGGGCTATGGCTACACCTTC.

This sequence joins TRBV2 and TRBJ1-1, with D hard to call. The germline V gene encodes CDR1 SNHLY and CDR2 FYNNEI. The V gene lost 8 bases and the J gene lost 1 base, with 8 bases spanning the gap. This CDR3 has 12 amino acids. The CDR3 DNA reads TGTGCCAGCCGGGGATGGAACACTGAAGCTTTCTTT. Protein sequence: CASRGWNTEAFF. Full variable domain (missing parts from reference TRBV2 and TRBJ1-1): EPEVTQTPSHQVTQMGQEVILRCVPISNHLYFYWYRQILGQKVEFLVSFYNNEISEKSEIFDDQFSVERPDGSNFTLKIRSTKLEDSAMYFCASRGWNTEAFFGQGTRLTVV.

The rearrangement joins TRBV7-6 to TRBJ2-3; 8 nucleotides agree with TRBD2. V trimming: 5 bases; J trimming: 1 base; junction bases outside the gene matches: 8. CDR1 is SGHVS and CDR2 is FNYEAQ in the germline V gene. The CDR3 sequence is 16 residues long. CDR3 DNA: TGTGCCAGCAGCCTCCGGGGAGCGGGGGGCACAGATACGCAGTATTTT. Translating it yields CASSLRGAGGTDTQYF.

This chain joins TRBV2 and TRBJ2-7; D possibly corresponds to TRBD2 (5 bases). The CDR3 is 14 residues long. Germline CDR1 SNHLY, CDR2 FYNNEI. V shed 6 bases and J shed 2 bases, with 14 bases lying between them. Here the CDR3 reads CASSGVDSAYEQYF. In DNA, the CDR3 is TGTGCCAGCAGCGGGGTGGACTCAGCCTACGAGCAGTACTTC.

The chain uses TRBV6-5 and TRBJ2-4; 11 nucleotides match TRBD1. CDR1 and CDR2 (germline): MNHEY, SVGAGI. The CDR3 is made up of 14 amino acids. With V trimmed by 6 bases and J by 12 bases, 10 bases remained unmatched. The CDR3 DNA reads as TGTGCCAGCAGGCGGGGGGGACAGGGGGAGACTCAGTACTTC. It specifies CASRRGGQGETQYF.

The rearrangement joins TRBV29-1 to TRBJ2-4, with 10 bases aligning to TRBD1. The CDR3 length is 13 residues. CDR1 is SQVTM and CDR2 is ANQGSEA in the germline V gene. The V gene end was trimmed by 4 bases and the J gene end by 6 bases; junction bases not matched to a gene: 3. The CDR3 coding sequence is TGCAGCGTTGGGACAGGGGGTAGAAACATTCAGTACTTC. Protein product: CSVGTGGRNIQYF.

The J gene is TRBJ1-6, the V gene TRBV28, with 9 bases lining up with TRBD1. Germline trimming cut 8 bases from V and 9 bases from J; bases unmatched to any gene: 11. This CDR3 spans 15 amino acids. Germline lookup yields CDR1 MDHEN and CDR2 SYDVKM. The CDR3 DNA reads as TGTGCCAGCGGTCTCGGGACAGGGAAGGCTTCACCCCTCCACTTT. This gives the protein CASGLGTGKASPLHF.

V and J are TRBV6-2 or TRBV6-3 and TRBJ2-7, with 8 bases matching TRBD1. J gave up 3 bases and V 5 bases, and 3 bases lay outside the gene matches. This CDR3 has 13 amino acids. CDR1 is MNHEY, CDR2 SVGEGT, per germline. The CDR3: CASSLDRGYEQYF. CDR3 DNA: TGTGCCAGCAGTCTCGACAGGGGCTACGAGCAGTACTTC.

V gene TRBV27 combines with J gene TRBJ2-1; D is uncertain. V lost 5 bases to trimming and J lost 5 bases, with 13 bases between them. The CDR3 contains 14 residues. Germline V gives CDR1 MNHEY, CDR2 SMNVEV (reference sequence). This CDR3 reads CASSVRSTDNEQFF. For the CDR3, the DNA is TGTGCCAGCAGTGTCCGCTCCACAGACAATGAGCAGTTCTTC.

The rearrangement joins TRBV27 to TRBJ2-7, with D hard to call. Looked up from germline, CDR1 is MNHEY and CDR2 is SMNVEV (reference sequence). The CDR3 spans 14 residues. V gave up 5 bases and J gave up 0 bases, with 11 bases separating them. CDR3 DNA sequence: TGTGCCAGCAGTCTTCGTACTAACTCCTACGAGCAGTACTTC. This gives the protein CASSLRTNSYEQYF.

This clone occurred a few times. The CDR3 DNA reads TGTGCCAGCAGCCTCCAACAGGGAGGGGAGTATGGCTACACCTTC. Protein product: CASSLQQGGEYGYTF. The chain has TRBV3-1 (or the pseudogene TRBV3-2) and TRBJ1-2; weak D call: TRBD1 (6 bases). Between the trimmed V and J ends, which lost 4 bases and 5 bases, there was a span of 17 bases. This CDR3 spans 15 amino acids. Germline CDR1 LGHDT, CDR2 YNNKEL (reference sequence).

The chain carries TRBV19 and TRBJ1-3; 7 bases are shared with TRBD1. J gave up 3 bases and V 5 bases, and 4 bases lay outside the gene matches. Germline values: CDR1 LNHDA, CDR2 SQIVND (reference sequence). The CDR3 loop spans 14 amino acids. The CDR3 here is CASSWQGDGNTIYF. The CDR3 coding sequence is TGTGCCAGTAGTTGGCAGGGGGATGGAAACACCATATATTTT. The full variable domain, its missing parts supplied by reference TRBV19 and TRBJ1-3, is DGGITQSPKYLFRKEGQNVTLSCEQNLNHDAMYWYRQDPGQGLRLIYYSQIVNDFQKGDIAEGYSVSREKKESFPLTVTSAQKNPTAFYLCASSWQGDGNTIYFGEGSWLTVV.

This clone appeared a few times. V usage is TRBV5-1 and J usage is TRBJ2-6; 7 bases fit TRBD2. V was pared by 4 bases and J by 0 bases, with 13 bases of the junction left unmatched. Germline CDR1 reads SGHRS; CDR2 reads YFSETQ. The CDR3 has 19 residues. The CDR3 region is CASSPALGIAGSGANVLTF. The CDR3 DNA reads as TGCGCCAGCAGCCCAGCCCTCGGAATAGCGGGCTCTGGGGCCAACGTCCTGACTTTC.

This sequence joins TRBV4-2 and TRBJ2-5; no definite D call. This CDR3 region has 11 residues. CDR1 is LGHNA and CDR2 is YNFKEQ in the germline V gene. V was trimmed by 1 base and J by 5 bases, leaving 2 bases between them. Here the CDR3 reads CASSQAETQYF. Written as DNA, the CDR3 is TGTGCCAGCAGCCAAGCGGAGACCCAGTACTTC.

The rearrangement uses TRBV2 and TRBJ2-7; a possible D gene is TRBD1 (6 bases). V gave up 5 bases and J gave up 3 bases, with 14 bases separating them. This CDR3 comprises 14 residues. Germline V gene sequence: CDR1 SNHLY, CDR2 FYNNEI. The CDR3 loop is CASSSDSHLYEQYF. The CDR3 DNA sequence: TGTGCCAGCAGTTCGGACAGCCACCTCTACGAGCAGTACTTC.